Following are 25 T cell receptor beta chains from one sample sequenced in a study of T cells in tuberculosis. TCRdb keeps only in-frame clones here, not all; method: immunoSEQ multiplex PCR. The sample has about 49,000 clones; roughly 96% are singletons. As to time point: new active TB diagnosis, blood taken before or within 7 days of starting treatment. The sample in question was PBMCs, obtained at tuberculosis diagnosis. The receptor set was obtained from an adult with tuberculosis.

The rearrangement uses TRBV5-6 and TRBJ1-2; TRBD1 matches at 7 bases. Germline CDR1 is SGHDT and CDR2 is YYEEEE. After removal of 3 bases from V and 5 bases from J, the junction contained 13 bases not matched to a gene. The CDR3 has 16 amino acids. The CDR3: CASSSPGQVSLYGYTF. The CDR3 bases are TGTGCCAGCAGCTCCCCCGGACAGGTTTCATTATATGGCTACACCTTC.

The chain links TRBV7-2 to TRBJ1-5; no reliable D call. Germline assignment: CDR1 SGHTA and CDR2 FQGNSA. This CDR3 comprises 14 residues. Trimming removed 1 base at V and 3 bases at J, with 7 bases between. CDR3 coding DNA: TGTGCCAGCAGCTTAGGCGGTTTCAATCAGCCCCAGCATTTT. Amino acid sequence: CASSLGGFNQPQHF.

This clone was detected only once. This rearrangement joins TRBV6-4 to TRBJ2-1; 14 positions agree with TRBD2. The CDR3 has 14 amino acids. Unmatched junction bases numbered 1, after V lost 4 bases and J lost 8 bases. Germline CDR1 reads MRHNA; CDR2 reads SNTAGT. The CDR3 region is CASSVTSGRDEQFF. CDR3 bases: TGTGCCAGCAGTGTGACTAGCGGGAGGGATGAGCAGTTCTTC.

The rearrangement links TRBV13 to TRBJ2-1, with 8 bases matching TRBD2. There are 13 residues in the CDR3. Losses at the gene ends were 4 bases for V and 7 bases for J; bases not matched to a gene: 3. Germline V gene data show CDR1 as PRHDT and CDR2 as FYEKMQ (reference sequence). CDR3 DNA: TGTGCCAGCAGCTCCGGGGGGGGGAATGAGCAGTTCTTC. Translated: CASSSGGGNEQFF.

The chain combines TRBV4-1 with TRBJ1-4; TRBD1 agrees at 7 bases. The J segment lost 0 bases and the V segment lost 0 bases, leaving 13 bases of the junction unmatched. Germline loops: CDR1 MGHRA, CDR2 YSYEKL. This CDR3 contains 20 residues. The CDR3 reads CASSQDPGGTERATNEKLFF. In DNA, the CDR3 is TGCGCCAGCAGCCAAGATCCGGGGGGGACAGAGCGTGCAACTAATGAAAAACTGTTTTTT.

This chain joins TRBV19 and TRBJ2-1; a possible D gene is TRBD2 (6 bases). Trimming removed 7 bases at V and 2 bases at J, with 21 bases between. The CDR3 has 17 residues. Germline assignment: CDR1 LNHDA and CDR2 SQIVND (reference sequence). CDR3 sequence: CASTPDIAVFPYNEQFF. The CDR3 nucleotides read TGTGCCAGTACCCCAGACATAGCGGTTTTTCCCTACAATGAGCAGTTCTTC. Full variable domain (outside the CDR3, taken from reference TRBV19 and TRBJ2-1): DGGITQSPKYLFRKEGQNVTLSCEQNLNHDAMYWYRQDPGQGLRLIYYSQIVNDFQKGDIAEGYSVSREKKESFPLTVTSAQKNPTAFYLCASTPDIAVFPYNEQFFGPGTRLTVL.

The J gene is TRBJ2-6, the V gene TRBV13; no reliable D call. Germline-derived CDR1 and CDR2 are PRHDT and FYEKMQ (reference sequence). The CDR3 runs to 13 residues. The ends were cut back, 5 bases at V and 3 bases at J, with 5 bases in the middle. The CDR3 protein is CASSQNGANVLTF. In DNA form, the CDR3 reads TGTGCCAGCAGCCAGAATGGGGCCAACGTCCTGACTTTC.

The chain combines TRBV4-3 with TRBJ2-3; TRBD1 is a possible D gene (6 bases). From germline, CDR1 is LGHNA and CDR2 YSLEER. V shed 0 bases and J shed 2 bases, with 9 bases lying between them. The CDR3 is made up of 15 amino acids. DNA of the CDR3: TGCGCCAGCAGCCAAGATGGGGGCGACACAGATACGCAGTATTTT. Translated: CASSQDGGDTDTQYF.

The rearrangement joins TRBV19 to TRBJ1-2; D is possibly TRBD1 (6 bases). Trimming cost V 6 bases and J 8 bases, with 16 bases left between them. Germline CDR1 and CDR2: LNHDA and SQIVND (reference sequence). The CDR3 totals 13 residues. CDR3 amino acids: CASRGHRAGGYTF. The CDR3 coding sequence is TGTGCCAGTAGGGGACACAGGGCAGGAGGCTACACCTTC.

The chain employs TRBV7-2 and TRBJ1-2, with TRBD1 as a possible D gene (6 bases). The germline V and J ends were trimmed by 1 base and 6 bases, with 12 bases remaining between them. The CDR3 loop spans 14 amino acids. CDR1 SGHTA and CDR2 FQGNSA come from the germline V gene. The DNA of the CDR3 is TGTGCCAGCAGCTTAGGATTCAACAGGGATGGCTACACCTTC. Its protein is CASSLGFNRDGYTF.

The chain recombines TRBV5-6 with TRBJ2-7; perhaps TRBD1 as D (6 bases). CDR3 length: 14 residues. V dropped 0 bases and J dropped 6 bases, with 13 bases sitting between them. The V gene's germline CDR1 is SGHDT and CDR2 YYEEEE. Written as DNA, the CDR3 is TGTGCCAGCAGCTTGGGGCAGGGGAGAGGCGAGCAGTACTTC. Its translation is CASSLGQGRGEQYF.

The V call is TRBV15, the J call TRBJ2-5, with D possibly matching TRBD2 (5 bases). V was cut by 1 base and J by 3 bases, with 12 bases left in between. Germline V gives CDR1 LNHNV, CDR2 YYDKDF (reference sequence). The length of the CDR3 is 15 residues. Here the CDR3 reads CATSRGESGKETQYF. The CDR3 DNA reads TGTGCCACCAGCAGAGGGGAAAGCGGTAAAGAGACCCAGTACTTC. Based on the CDR3 plus reference TRBV15 and TRBJ2-5, the full variable domain is DAMVIQNPRYQVTQFGKPVTLSCSQTLNHNVMYWYQQKSSQAPKLLFHYYDKDFNNEADTPDNFQSRRPNTSFCFLDIRSPGLGDTAMYLCATSRGESGKETQYFGPGTRLLVL.

The DNA for the CDR3 is TGCGCCAGCAGCTTGGGAACAGGGTATCGGAGAAACACCATATATTTT. This encodes CASSLGTGYRRNTIYF. V and J are TRBV5-1 and TRBJ1-3; possible D gene TRBD1, 6 bases. The V gene's germline CDR1 is SGHRS and CDR2 YFSETQ. Trimming cost V 0 bases and J 5 bases, with 15 bases left between them. This CDR3 contains 16 residues.

The chain combines TRBV5-1 with TRBJ1-1, with TRBD1 matching over 8 bases. Losses at the gene ends were 0 bases for V and 5 bases for J; bases not matched to a gene: 3. Germline CDR1 reads SGHRS; CDR2 reads YFSETQ. The CDR3 length is 14 residues. The CDR3 nucleotides are TGCGCCAGCAGCTTGGAACAGGGGGGAACTGAAGCTTTCTTT. This translates into CASSLEQGGTEAFF.

This sequence joins TRBV5-1 and TRBJ1-2; TRBD1 agrees at 7 bases. V lost 4 bases to trimming and J lost 7 bases; unmatched junction nucleotides: 4. CDR1 and CDR2 (germline): SGHRS, YFSETQ. The CDR3 runs to 12 residues. The CDR3 DNA sequence: TGCGCCAGCAGCGAAGACAGGGCTGGCTACACCTTC. Encoded protein: CASSEDRAGYTF. Looking up the rest from reference TRBV5-1 and TRBJ1-2 gives the full variable domain: KAGVTQTPRYLIKTRGQQVTLSCSPISGHRSVSWYQQTPGQGLQFLFEYFSETQRNKGNFPGRFSGRQFSNSRSEMNVSTLELGDSALYLCASSEDRAGYTFGSGTRLTVV.

A word on this clone: One end of the junction is discordant with germline, which a read error may explain. The chain combines TRBV7-7 with TRBJ2-5; TRBD2 matches 8 bases. The germline CDR1 and CDR2 sequences are SSHAT and FNYEAQ (reference sequence). The CDR3 is 14 amino acids. This chain's CDR3 is CASSLGAGGETQYF. For the CDR3, the DNA is TGTGCTAGCAGCTTAGGGGCGGGAGGAGAGACCCAGTACTTC.

The rearrangement joins TRBV27 to TRBJ1-5; D ambiguous. The V end was cut by 4 bases, the J end by 6 bases, with 10 bases between. This CDR3 spans 13 amino acids. Looked up from germline, CDR1 is MNHEY and CDR2 is SMNVEV (reference sequence). CDR3 DNA: TGTGCCAGCAGTTCGTCCGCAGGTCAGCCCCAGCATTTT. Translated, it gives CASSSSAGQPQHF.

This chain joins TRBV2 and TRBJ2-2; 7 positions match TRBD2. Germline-derived CDR1 and CDR2 are SNHLY and FYNNEI. This CDR3 region has 16 residues. V lost 5 bases, J lost 5 bases, and 11 bases stayed unmatched. CDR3 loop: CASSKDSYGGTGELFF. CDR3 nucleotides: TGTGCCAGCAGTAAGGACTCCTACGGGGGGACCGGGGAGCTGTTTTTT.

A few counts support this clone. In nucleotides, the CDR3 is TGTGCCAGTAGTATTGGACAGCGGAATGAGCAGTTCTTC. Protein: CASSIGQRNEQFF. The chain links TRBV19 to TRBJ2-1; TRBD1 is a possible D gene (6 bases). The CDR3 consists of 13 residues. Trimming removed 3 bases from V and 7 bases from J, with 10 bases in between. Germline V gene data show CDR1 as LNHDA and CDR2 as SQIVND (reference sequence). Based on the CDR3 plus reference TRBV19 and TRBJ2-1, the full variable domain is DGGITQSPKYLFRKEGQNVTLSCEQNLNHDAMYWYRQDPGQGLRLIYYSQIVNDFQKGDIAEGYSVSREKKESFPLTVTSAQKNPTAFYLCASSIGQRNEQFFGPGTRLTVL.

The gene calls are TRBV7-2 and TRBJ2-3; D gene unclear. Germline lookup yields CDR1 SGHTA and CDR2 FQGNSA. The V end lost 5 bases, the J end lost 3 bases, and 21 bases lay between the germline ends. The CDR3 totals 17 residues. CDR3 in DNA: TGTGCCAGCAGCCCAGGTCGTGTCCAACGAACAACAGATACGCAGTATTTT. Its protein product is CASSPGRVQRTTDTQYF.

This chain joins TRBV30 and TRBJ1-1; 7 bases match TRBD1. Germline CDR1 GTSNPN, CDR2 SVGIG (reference sequence). This CDR3 spans 13 amino acids. V trimming: 5 bases; J trimming: 1 base; junction bases outside the gene matches: 4. CDR3 sequence reads: CAWSGQANTEAFF. CDR3 coding DNA: TGTGCCTGGTCCGGACAGGCGAACACTGAAGCTTTCTTT.

The chain is built from TRBV5-1 and TRBJ2-1, with 7 bases that match TRBD1. Germline V gives CDR1 SGHRS, CDR2 YFSETQ. Germline trimming cut 4 bases from V and 4 bases from J; bases unmatched to any gene: 8. This CDR3 spans 15 amino acids. The CDR3 DNA reads as TGCGCCAGCAGCCCGACAGGGAAGATTTACAATGAGCAGTTCTTC. Its protein is CASSPTGKIYNEQFF.

The chain combines TRBV30 with TRBJ2-1, with 8 bases aligning to TRBD2. Germline V gene sequence: CDR1 GTSNPN, CDR2 SVGIG (reference sequence). Trimming at V came to 5 bases and at J to 14 bases, leaving 11 bases not matched to a gene. There are 12 residues in the CDR3. CDR3 protein: CAWEQAGVRKFF. The CDR3 DNA reads TGTGCCTGGGAACAAGCGGGAGTGCGTAAGTTCTTC.

The V gene is TRBV6-5, the J gene TRBJ2-1, with TRBD1 matching over 9 bases. The V and J ends lost 4 bases and 9 bases, in that order; junction bases with no gene match: 13. Germline-derived CDR1 and CDR2 are MNHEY and SVGAGI. The CDR3 sequence is 16 residues long. CDR3 nucleotide sequence: TGTGCCAGCAGTTGGTACAGGGGGCCTCCTTCGGGTGAGCAGTTCTTC. It specifies CASSWYRGPPSGEQFF.

The chain combines TRBV6-1 with TRBJ1-5; D is unresolved. The CDR3 totals 13 residues. In germline, CDR1 is MNHNS, CDR2 SASEGT. V lost 1 base and J lost 9, with 10 bases in between. The CDR3 region is CASSEGEDRPQHF. CDR3 DNA: TGTGCCAGCAGTGAAGGGGAGGATCGGCCCCAGCATTTT.